These T cell receptor beta chains were read from a single sample in a study of cytomegalovirus exposure and HLA in healthy donors. Sequencing used immunoSEQ multiplex PCR; TCRdb keeps in-frame clones, though not all of them. This sample has almost 200,000 clones, with roughly 77% found just once. Sequenced input: PBMCs. The source of these receptors is a male donor in good health and CMV-seropositive. The CDR3 runs from the conserved cysteine through the conserved F or W.

>TRBJ1-4|TRBV5-1
CASSYKYSPNEKLFF
>TRBJ2-7|TRBV4-1
CASSQAGLVEQYF
>TRBJ2-1|TRBV28
CASLREDYNEQFF
>TRBJ2-3|TRBV23-1
CASSQQGTDTQYF
>TRBJ2-5|TRBV27
CASRFGGERGTQYF
>TRBJ2-3|TRBV7-6
CASSLQIAGGTSTDTQYF
>TRBJ1-1|TRBV5-1
CASSGLTTENTEAFF
>-|TRBV10-1
CASSESRISLYEQYF
>TRBJ1-1|TRBV4-1
CASSQDYTGANTEAFF
>TRBJ2-5|TRBV5-1
CASSLGLEETQYF
>TRBJ2-2|TRBV11-3
CASSLVPGLAGARTGELFF
>TRBJ1-3|TRBV5-4
CASSPRGSGNTIYF
>TRBJ2-7|TRBV7-3
CASSLRSSDYEQYF
>TRBJ2-1|TRBV7-3
CASSFLRGTYNEQFF
>TRBJ2-7|TRBV4-3
CASSQEAGTRPYEQYF
>TRBJ2-2|TRBV7-6
CASSSRLAGDYAGELFF
>TRBJ1-5|TRBV29-1
CSVGEVGGGQPQHF
>TRBJ1-1|TRBV27
CASSVLQGAEAFF
>TRBJ1-1|TRBV4-3
CASSPTLGGSRGTEAFF
>TRBJ2-1|TRBV5-8
CASREEEQFF
>TRBJ1-2|TRBV19
CASRITGNYGYTF
>TRBJ2-7|TRBV5-4
CASSIQGGGYEQYF
>TRBJ1-1|TRBV12-5
CASGFEAGLDTEAFF
>TRBJ2-3|TRBV15
CATSRLRGTDTQYF
>TRBJ2-5|TRBV9
CASSPTGVKETQYF
>TRBJ2-1|TRBV27
CASSSPGTAYNEQFF
>TRBJ2-2|TRBV30
CAWSPTTTPSNTGELFF
>TRBJ1-4|TRBV11-2
CASSPWDSFNEKLFF
>TRBJ1-4|TRBV6-6
CASQPPGLGGEKLFF